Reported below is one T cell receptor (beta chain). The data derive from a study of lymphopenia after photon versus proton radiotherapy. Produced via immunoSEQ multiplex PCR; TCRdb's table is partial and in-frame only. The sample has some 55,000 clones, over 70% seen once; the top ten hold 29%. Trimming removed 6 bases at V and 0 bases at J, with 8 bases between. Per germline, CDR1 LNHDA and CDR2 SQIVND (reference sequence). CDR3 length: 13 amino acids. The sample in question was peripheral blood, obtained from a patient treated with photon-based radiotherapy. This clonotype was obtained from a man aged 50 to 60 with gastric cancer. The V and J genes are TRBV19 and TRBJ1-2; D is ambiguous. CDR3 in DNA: TGTGCCAGTAGCCCGAAAACTAACTATGGCTACACCTTC. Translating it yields CASSPKTNYGYTF.